The present T cell receptor beta chain was sequenced within a study of T cell responses to AZD1222 COVID-19 vaccine. Study-wide results and limits: Most donors were white British, females outnumbered males, and clonal diversity was possibly underestimated. All repertoire sampling was performed exclusively after the peak T cell response.

In this sample, this clone turned up once. What it binds is unknown. The data were produced by immunoSEQ multiplex PCR, yet TCRdb's version contains in-frame clones alone and is incomplete. This table has about 120,000 clones, 86% appearing once. The receptor was isolated from an adult in good health. This specimen consisted of peripheral blood, obtained on day 0 of AZD1222 vaccination.

The CDR3 DNA is TGTGCCAGCAGTTACACCCCAGCGGGGGCTGGGGCCAACGTCCTGACTTTC. Protein product: CASSYTPAGAGANVLTF. The V gene is TRBV6-2 or TRBV6-3, the J gene TRBJ2-6; TRBD2 aligns across 8 bases. There are 17 residues in the CDR3. V trimming: 2 bases; J trimming: 2 bases; junction bases outside the gene matches: 5. Germline CDR1 MNHEY, CDR2 SVGEGT.